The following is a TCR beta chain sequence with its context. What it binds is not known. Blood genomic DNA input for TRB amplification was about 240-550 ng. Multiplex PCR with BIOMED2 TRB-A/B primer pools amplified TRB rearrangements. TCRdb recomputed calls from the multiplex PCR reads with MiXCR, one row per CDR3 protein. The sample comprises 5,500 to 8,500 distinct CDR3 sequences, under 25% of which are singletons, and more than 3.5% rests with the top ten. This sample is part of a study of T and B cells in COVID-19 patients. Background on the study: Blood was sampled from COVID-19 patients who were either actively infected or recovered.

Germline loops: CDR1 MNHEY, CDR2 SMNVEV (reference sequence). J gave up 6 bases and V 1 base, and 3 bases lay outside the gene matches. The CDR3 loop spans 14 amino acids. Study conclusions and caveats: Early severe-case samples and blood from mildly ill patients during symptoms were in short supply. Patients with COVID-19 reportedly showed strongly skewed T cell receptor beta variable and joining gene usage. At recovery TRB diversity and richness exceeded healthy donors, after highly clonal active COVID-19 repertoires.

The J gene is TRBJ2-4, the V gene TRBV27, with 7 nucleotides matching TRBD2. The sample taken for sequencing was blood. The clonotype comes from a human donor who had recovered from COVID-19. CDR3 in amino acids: CASSLYQRGNIQYF. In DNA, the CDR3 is TGTGCCAGCAGTTTATACCAGCGGGGAAACATTCAGTACTTC.